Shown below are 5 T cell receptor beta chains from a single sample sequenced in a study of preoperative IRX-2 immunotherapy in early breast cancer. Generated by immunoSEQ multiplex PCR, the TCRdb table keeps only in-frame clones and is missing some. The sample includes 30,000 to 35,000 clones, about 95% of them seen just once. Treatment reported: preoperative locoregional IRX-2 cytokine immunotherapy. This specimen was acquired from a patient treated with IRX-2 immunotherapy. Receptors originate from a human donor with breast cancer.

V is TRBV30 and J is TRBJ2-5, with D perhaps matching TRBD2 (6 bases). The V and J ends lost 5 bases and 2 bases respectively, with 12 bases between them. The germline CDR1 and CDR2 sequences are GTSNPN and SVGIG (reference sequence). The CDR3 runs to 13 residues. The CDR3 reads CAWGGSPQETQYF. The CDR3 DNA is TGTGCCTGGGGAGGGAGCCCACAAGAGACCCAGTACTTC.

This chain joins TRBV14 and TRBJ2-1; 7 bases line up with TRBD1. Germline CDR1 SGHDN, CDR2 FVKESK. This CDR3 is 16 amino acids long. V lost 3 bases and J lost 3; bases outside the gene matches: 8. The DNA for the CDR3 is TGTGCCAGCAGCCACCCCGGGACAGAATTCTACAATGAGCAGTTCTTC. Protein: CASSHPGTEFYNEQFF.

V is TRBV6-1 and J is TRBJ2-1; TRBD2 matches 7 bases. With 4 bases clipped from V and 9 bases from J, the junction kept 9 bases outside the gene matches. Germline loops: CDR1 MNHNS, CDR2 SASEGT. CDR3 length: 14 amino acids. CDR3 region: CASSVGTKYGEQFF. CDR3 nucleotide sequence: TGTGCCAGCAGTGTGGGGACTAAATATGGTGAGCAGTTCTTC.

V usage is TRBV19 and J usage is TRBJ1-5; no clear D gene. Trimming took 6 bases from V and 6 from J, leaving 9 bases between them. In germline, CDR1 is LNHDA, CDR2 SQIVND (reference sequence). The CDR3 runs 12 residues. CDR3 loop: CASSGRAQPQHF. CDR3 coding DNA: TGTGCCAGTAGCGGCCGGGCTCAGCCCCAGCATTTT. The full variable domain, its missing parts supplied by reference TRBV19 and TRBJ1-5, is DGGITQSPKYLFRKEGQNVTLSCEQNLNHDAMYWYRQDPGQGLRLIYYSQIVNDFQKGDIAEGYSVSREKKESFPLTVTSAQKNPTAFYLCASSGRAQPQHFGDGTRLSIL.

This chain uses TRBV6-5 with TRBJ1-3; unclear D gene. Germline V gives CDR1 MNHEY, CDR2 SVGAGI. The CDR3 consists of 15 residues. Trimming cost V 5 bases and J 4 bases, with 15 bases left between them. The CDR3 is CASSPNGGYGNTIYF. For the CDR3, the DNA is TGTGCCAGCAGTCCCAATGGAGGGTACGGAAACACCATATATTTT.